A selection of T cell receptor beta chains follows, all from one sample in a study of blood T cells in healthy people across ages. TCRdb re-analysed the 5' RACE reads in MiXCR, keeping a single row per CDR3 protein. Among 700,000 to 950,000 distinct CDR3 sequences listed, over 45% were seen once. The material sequenced was blood. These receptors all come from a man younger than 40 in good health. CDR3s leave out the opening cysteine and the closing phenylalanine or tryptophan.

v_gene: TRBV29-1
j_gene: TRBJ2-3
CDR3aa: SVETVAGFTDTQY

v_gene: TRBV4-2
j_gene: TRBJ2-5
CDR3aa: ASSQRGTDRQETQY

v_gene: TRBV20-1
j_gene: TRBJ2-7
CDR3aa: SASTGWGYEQY

v_gene: TRBV20-1
j_gene: TRBJ2-3
CDR3aa: SARDEAGPPDTQY

v_gene: TRBV25-1
j_gene: TRBJ2-7
CDR3aa: ASSGEKLYEQY

v_gene: TRBV25-1
j_gene: TRBJ2-1
CDR3aa: ASSDQTLVVDEQF

v_gene: TRBV20-1
j_gene: TRBJ2-2
CDR3aa: SARGGTSGLGGELF

v_gene: TRBV20-1
j_gene: TRBJ2-1
CDR3aa: SARDISGTTYNEQF

v_gene: TRBV3-1
j_gene: TRBJ1-1
CDR3aa: ASSHDRSEAF

v_gene: TRBV28
j_gene: TRBJ1-5
CDR3aa: ASSPPIGTGNQPQH

v_gene: TRBV12-3/TRBV12-4
j_gene: TRBJ1-2
CDR3aa: ASSRPELHYGYT

v_gene: TRBV11-2
j_gene: TRBJ2-1
CDR3aa: ASSQATGAYEQF

v_gene: TRBV20-1
j_gene: TRBJ2-1
CDR3aa: SASLIGRVDNEQF

v_gene: TRBV30
j_gene: TRBJ2-6
CDR3aa: AWSLSPGANVLT

v_gene: TRBV4-3
j_gene: TRBJ2-1
CDR3aa: ASSRVLTGQGGLAVDYEQF

v_gene: TRBV20-1
j_gene: TRBJ1-5
CDR3aa: SAQGTNSNQPQH

v_gene: TRBV29-1
j_gene: TRBJ1-4
CDR3aa: SVQGQLATNEKLF

v_gene: TRBV25-1
j_gene: TRBJ2-1
CDR3aa: ASSEWVAETQF

v_gene: TRBV10-3
j_gene: TRBJ2-7
CDR3aa: AISESGGQYEQY

v_gene: TRBV4-1
j_gene: TRBJ2-1
CDR3aa: ASSPRLVERDEQF

v_gene: TRBV19
j_gene: TRBJ2-5
CDR3aa: ASSPLGQGQETQY

v_gene: TRBV4-3
j_gene: TRBJ2-2
CDR3aa: ASSQYLAGGPETGELF

v_gene: TRBV20-1
j_gene: TRBJ2-5
CDR3aa: SARAWANQETQY

v_gene: TRBV2
j_gene: TRBJ2-1
CDR3aa: ASSEIAGGFSLPF

v_gene: TRBV20-1
j_gene: TRBJ2-3
CDR3aa: SASGGGTSTDTQY

v_gene: TRBV3-1
j_gene: TRBJ2-1
CDR3aa: ASSQESAAVEQF

v_gene: TRBV25-1
j_gene: TRBJ2-3
CDR3aa: ASSVPSGTNTDTQY

v_gene: TRBV12-5
j_gene: TRBJ2-5
CDR3aa: ASSMSSAVETQY

v_gene: TRBV4-2
j_gene: TRBJ1-2
CDR3aa: ASGRGSSNGYT

v_gene: TRBV29-1
j_gene: TRBJ1-2
CDR3aa: SVVGDRFGYGYT

v_gene: TRBV7-9
j_gene: TRBJ2-7
CDR3aa: ASSSSDPGTGHFYEQY

v_gene: TRBV4-2
j_gene: TRBJ2-5
CDR3aa: ASSQDSSSGRASGETQY

v_gene: TRBV20-1
j_gene: TRBJ2-5
CDR3aa: SARRPGQGKETQY

v_gene: TRBV28
j_gene: TRBJ2-4
CDR3aa: ASSQGPLAKNIQY

v_gene: TRBV11-2
j_gene: TRBJ2-7
CDR3aa: ASSSGQGGIYEQY

v_gene: TRBV3-1
j_gene: TRBJ2-7
CDR3aa: ASTKGFNRGNLYEQY

v_gene: TRBV5-5
j_gene: TRBJ1-1
CDR3aa: ASSFPGTAEAF

v_gene: TRBV6-5
j_gene: TRBJ2-3
CDR3aa: ASGMSETSTDTQY

v_gene: TRBV4-3
j_gene: TRBJ2-7
CDR3aa: ASSHGTGPGYEQY

v_gene: TRBV20-1
j_gene: TRBJ2-3
CDR3aa: SARAGTSSTDTQY

v_gene: TRBV7-2
j_gene: TRBJ1-5
CDR3aa: ASSWDSSNQPQH

v_gene: TRBV6-5
j_gene: TRBJ2-1
CDR3aa: ASSYSYGASYNEQF

v_gene: TRBV4-3
j_gene: TRBJ2-2
CDR3aa: ASSQDPGSGELF